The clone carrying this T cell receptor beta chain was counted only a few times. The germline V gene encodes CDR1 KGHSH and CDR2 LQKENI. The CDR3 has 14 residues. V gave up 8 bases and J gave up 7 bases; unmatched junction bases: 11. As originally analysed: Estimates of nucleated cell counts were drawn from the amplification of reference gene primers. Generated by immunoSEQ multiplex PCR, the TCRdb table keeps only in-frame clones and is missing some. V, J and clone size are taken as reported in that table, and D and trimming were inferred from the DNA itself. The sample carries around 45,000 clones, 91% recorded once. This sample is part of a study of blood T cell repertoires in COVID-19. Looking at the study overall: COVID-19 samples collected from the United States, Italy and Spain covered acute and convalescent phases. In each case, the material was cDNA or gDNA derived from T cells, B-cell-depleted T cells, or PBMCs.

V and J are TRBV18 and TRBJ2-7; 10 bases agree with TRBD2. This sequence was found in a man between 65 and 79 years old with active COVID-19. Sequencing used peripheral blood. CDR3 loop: CASQSGGALGEQYF. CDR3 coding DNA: TGTGCCAGCCAGAGCGGGGGGGCCTTAGGAGAGCAGTACTTC.